This T cell receptor beta chain comes out of a study of blood T cell repertoires in COVID-19. Per the study methods: Quantification of nucleated cells was approximated via reference gene primer amplification. Using immunoSEQ multiplex PCR, the repertoire was profiled, and TCRdb retains in-frame clones only, with some absent. The DNA was the basis for D and trimming; V, J and clone size are from that table. The sample records over 200,000 clones, 87% being singletons. The V and J ends lost 6 bases and 2 bases, in that order; junction bases with no gene match: 20. The CDR3 contains 19 residues. CDR1 is KGHSH and CDR2 is LQKENI in the germline V gene.

The source material was PBMCs or T cells enriched from blood (not recorded which). The chain carries TRBV18 and TRBJ2-7, with 9 bases matching TRBD1. The TCR comes from a young man who had recovered from COVID-19. The CDR3 here is CASSPQRTGGAGLAYEQYF. The CDR3, as DNA: TGTGCCAGCTCTCCCCAAAGAACAGGGGGCGCAGGGCTTGCCTACGAGCAGTACTTC.